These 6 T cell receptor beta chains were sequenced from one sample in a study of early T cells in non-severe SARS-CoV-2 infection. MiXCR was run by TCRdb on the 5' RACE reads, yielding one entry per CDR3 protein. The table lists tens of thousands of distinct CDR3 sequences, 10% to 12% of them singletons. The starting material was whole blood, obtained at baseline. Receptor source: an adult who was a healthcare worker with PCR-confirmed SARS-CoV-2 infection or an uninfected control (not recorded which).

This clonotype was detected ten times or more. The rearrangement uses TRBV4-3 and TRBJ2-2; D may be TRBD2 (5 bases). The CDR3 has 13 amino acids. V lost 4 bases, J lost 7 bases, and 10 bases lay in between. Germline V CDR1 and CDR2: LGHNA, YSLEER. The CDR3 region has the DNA TGCGCCAGCAGCCCCCAGCGGATCGGGGAGCTGTTTTTT. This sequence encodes CASSPQRIGELFF.

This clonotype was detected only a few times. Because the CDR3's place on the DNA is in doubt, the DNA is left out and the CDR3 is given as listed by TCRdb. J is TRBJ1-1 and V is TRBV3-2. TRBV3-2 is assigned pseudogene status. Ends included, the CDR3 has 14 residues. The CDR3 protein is CASSRVAAGSRAFF.

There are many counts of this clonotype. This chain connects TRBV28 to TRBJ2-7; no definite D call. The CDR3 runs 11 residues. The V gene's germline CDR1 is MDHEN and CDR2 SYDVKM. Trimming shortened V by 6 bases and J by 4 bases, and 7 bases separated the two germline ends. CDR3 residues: CASSRRYEQYF. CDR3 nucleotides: TGTGCCAGCAGCCGTCGATACGAGCAGTACTTC.

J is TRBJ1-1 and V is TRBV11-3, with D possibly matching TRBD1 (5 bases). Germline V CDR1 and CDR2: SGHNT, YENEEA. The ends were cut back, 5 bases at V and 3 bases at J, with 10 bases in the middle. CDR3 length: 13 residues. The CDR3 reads CASSKTDYTEAFF. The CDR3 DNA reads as TGTGCCAGCAGCAAGACAGACTACACTGAAGCTTTCTTT. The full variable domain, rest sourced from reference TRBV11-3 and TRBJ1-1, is EAGVVQSPRYKIIEKKQPVAFWCNPISGHNTLYWYLQNLGQGPELLIRYENEEAVDDSQLPKDRFSAERLKGVDSTLKIQPAELGDSAVYLCASSKTDYTEAFFGQGTRLTVV.

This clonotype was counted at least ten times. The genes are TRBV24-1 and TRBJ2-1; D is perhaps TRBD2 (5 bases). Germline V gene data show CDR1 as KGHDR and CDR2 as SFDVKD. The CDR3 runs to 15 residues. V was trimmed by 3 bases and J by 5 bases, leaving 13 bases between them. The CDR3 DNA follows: TGTGCCACCAGTGATACCCGAAACGGGGACAATGAGCAGTTCTTC. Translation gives CATSDTRNGDNEQFF.

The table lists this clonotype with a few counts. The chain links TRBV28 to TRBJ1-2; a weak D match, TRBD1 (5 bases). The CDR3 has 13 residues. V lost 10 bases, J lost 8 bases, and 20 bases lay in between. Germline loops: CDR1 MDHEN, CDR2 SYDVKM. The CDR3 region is CATLGTPLLGYTF. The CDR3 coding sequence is TGTGCCACTCTAGGGACCCCCCTATTAGGCTACACCTTC.